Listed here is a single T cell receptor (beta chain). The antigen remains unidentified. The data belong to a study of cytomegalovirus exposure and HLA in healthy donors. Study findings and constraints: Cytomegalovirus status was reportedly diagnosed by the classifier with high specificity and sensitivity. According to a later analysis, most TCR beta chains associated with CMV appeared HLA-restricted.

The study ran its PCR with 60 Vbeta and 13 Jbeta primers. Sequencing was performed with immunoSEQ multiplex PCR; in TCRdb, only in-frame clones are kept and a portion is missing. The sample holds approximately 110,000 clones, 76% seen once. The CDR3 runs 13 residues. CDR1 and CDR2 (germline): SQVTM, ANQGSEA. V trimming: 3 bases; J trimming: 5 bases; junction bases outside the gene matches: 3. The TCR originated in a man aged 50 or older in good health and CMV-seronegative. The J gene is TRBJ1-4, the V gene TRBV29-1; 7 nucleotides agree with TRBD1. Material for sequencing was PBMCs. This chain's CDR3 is CSVDDRANEKLFF. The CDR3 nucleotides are TGCAGCGTTGACGACAGGGCGAATGAAAAACTGTTTTTT.